The clone carrying this T cell receptor (beta chain) came up many times. What it recognizes is unknown. The data were taken from a study of response to subunit inactivated influenza vaccine. Findings of the study overall: Authors suggested that a seasonal influenza vaccination recruits few new T cells each time.

TCRdb re-derived calls from the RT-PCR reads in MiXCR, one entry per CDR3 protein. The top ten clones hold 2.5% to 3.5% of a sample with around 480,000 distinct CDR3 sequences, 16% of them seen once. Sequenced material: CD4+ T cells sorted from PBMCs, taken less than 25 months after vaccination. This sequence was found in a man in his fifties or sixties who received an inactivated influenza vaccine.

CDR3 DNA: TGTGCCAGCAGTTCCAGGAACACTGAAGCTTTCTTT. Its protein is CASSSRNTEAFF. V is TRBV28 and J is TRBJ1-1; D uncertain. The CDR3 contains 12 residues. Germline values: CDR1 MDHEN, CDR2 SYDVKM. Trimming pared 4 bases from V and 1 base from J, leaving 4 bases between.